Each of the 20 T cell receptor beta chains below was sequenced from the same sample in a study of blood T cells in healthy people across ages. The use of a sample-barcoded 5' primer and a J-beta primer mix characterized a second PCR of roughly 6 to 11 cycles. In TCRdb, the 5' RACE reads were re-called with MiXCR into one record per CDR3 protein. The repertoire has roughly 2 million distinct CDR3 sequences, roughly 52% of them found once; the top ten carry about 2.1%. Material: blood. These receptors originate from a woman between 35 and 50 years old in good health.

The chain carries TRBV6-5 and TRBJ2-2; TRBD2 agrees at 7 bases. CDR3 length equals 13 residues. V trimming: 3 bases; J trimming: 6 bases; junction bases outside the gene matches: 1. The germline V gene encodes CDR1 MNHEY and CDR2 SVGAGI. CDR3 protein: CASSYGGAGELFF. CDR3 in DNA: TGTGCCAGCAGTTATGGGGGGGCCGGGGAGCTGTTTTTT.

This clonotype has a handful of counts. This sequence joins TRBV27 and TRBJ1-6; D gene uncertain. Germline lookup yields CDR1 MNHEY and CDR2 SMNVEV (reference sequence). The V gene lost 7 bases and the J gene lost 7 bases, with 11 bases spanning the gap. The CDR3 totals 13 residues. The CDR3 DNA is TGTGCCAGCAAAAGGCAGAGAAATTCACCCCTCCACTTT. Its translation is CASKRQRNSPLHF.

The rearrangement links TRBV27 to TRBJ1-4; 9 positions agree with TRBD1. Germline V CDR1 and CDR2: MNHEY, SMNVEV (reference sequence). Trimming cost V 7 bases and J 5 bases; bases outside gene matches: 8. This CDR3 comprises 15 residues. The CDR3 region is CASTPGDRVNEKLFF. The CDR3 coding sequence is TGTGCCAGCACCCCAGGGGACAGGGTAAATGAAAAACTGTTTTTT.

The gene calls are TRBV6-1 and TRBJ2-1; 16 nucleotides agree with TRBD2. The length of the CDR3 is 17 residues. Per the germline V gene, CDR1 is MNHNS and CDR2 is SASEGT. With 5 bases clipped from V and 2 bases from J, the junction kept 3 bases outside the gene matches. CDR3 region: CASSQGLAGGAYNEQFF. The CDR3 DNA reads TGTGCCAGCAGTCAGGGACTAGCGGGGGGGGCCTACAATGAGCAGTTCTTC.

In its sample, this clonotype was seen a few times. The V gene is TRBV3-1, the J gene TRBJ2-5; 8 nucleotides agree with TRBD2. With V trimmed by 4 bases and J by 5 bases, 6 bases remained unmatched. This CDR3 region has 14 residues. The germline V gene has CDR1 LGHDT and CDR2 YNNKEL (reference sequence). DNA for the CDR3: TGTGCCAGCAGCCCGACACCGGGAGGGGAGACCCAGTACTTC. Translated: CASSPTPGGETQYF.

The V call is TRBV11-2, the J call TRBJ2-5; 7 nucleotides align to TRBD2. The junction had 6 bases not matched to a gene; V was cut back by 1 base and J by 4 bases. The CDR3 sequence is 15 residues long. In germline, CDR1 is SGHAT, CDR2 FQNNGV. As DNA, the CDR3 is TGTGCCAGCAGCTTAGCGGGGGGTTCAACAGAGACCCAGTACTTC. Its protein product is CASSLAGGSTETQYF.

The rearrangement joins TRBV6-1 to TRBJ2-5; tentatively, D is TRBD2 (5 bases). The J call is doubtful: the DNA matches TRBJ2-4 better. CDR3 size: 16 residues. Germline values: CDR1 MNHNS, CDR2 SASEGT. This chain's CDR3 is CASSESRAWDKNIQYF. For the CDR3, the DNA is TGTGCCAGCAGTGAATCGAGGGCTTGGGACAAAAACATTCAGTACTTC.

V and J are TRBV9 and TRBJ2-3; no clear D gene. V gave up 1 base and J gave up 0 bases, with 6 bases separating them. CDR3 length: 14 amino acids. Germline V gene data show CDR1 as SGDLS and CDR2 as YYNGEE. CDR3 protein: CASSVMLSTDTQYF. CDR3 nucleotide sequence: TGTGCCAGCAGCGTAATGTTGAGCACAGATACGCAGTATTTT.

This clonotype occurred a few times. V usage is TRBV6-2 or TRBV6-3 and J usage is TRBJ2-7, with no clear D. V was clipped by 4 bases and J by 2 bases, with 6 bases between them. CDR3 length equals 12 residues. Germline V gene lookup returns CDR1 MNHEY and CDR2 SVGEGT. The CDR3 region is CASSFAPYEQYF. DNA for the CDR3: TGTGCCAGCAGTTTCGCCCCCTACGAGCAGTACTTC.

This rearrangement joins TRBV10-3 to TRBJ2-5; TRBD2 is a possible D gene (5 bases). Germline-derived CDR1 and CDR2 are ENHRY and SYGVKD. The V gene lost 10 bases and the J gene lost 2 bases, with 20 bases spanning the gap. This CDR3 has 15 amino acids. The DNA for the CDR3 is TGTGCCAACAGATCTTCTACCTGGGAGCAAGAGACCCAGTACTTC. It codes for CANRSSTWEQETQYF.

This rearrangement joins TRBV11-2 to TRBJ1-1, with no clear D. Per the germline V gene, CDR1 is SGHAT and CDR2 is FQNNGV. This CDR3 spans 16 amino acids. Between the trimmed V and J ends, which lost 5 bases and 2 bases, there was a span of 18 bases. The CDR3 loop reads CASSRTLPGVNTEAFF. The CDR3 DNA reads TGTGCCAGCAGCCGAACCCTACCCGGGGTAAACACTGAAGCTTTCTTT.

The chain employs TRBV11-3 and TRBJ2-3; a possible D gene is TRBD2 (7 bases). Germline V lookup: CDR1 SGHNT, CDR2 YENEEA. This CDR3 spans 16 amino acids. With 4 bases removed from V and 3 bases from J, the gap between germline ends came to 17 bases. This CDR3 is CASSSRGAIGTDTQYF. CDR3 sequence (DNA): TGTGCCAGCAGCTCCCGGGGGGCAATAGGTACAGATACGCAGTATTTT.

The CDR3 spells CASSQTTGDTEAFF. CDR3 DNA sequence: TGCGCCAGCAGCCAGACGACAGGTGACACTGAAGCTTTCTTT. The rearrangement uses TRBV4-3 and TRBJ1-1; tentative D call: TRBD1 (6 bases). V was trimmed by 3 bases and J by 3 bases, leaving 11 bases between them. The CDR3 is 14 amino acids. Looked up from germline, CDR1 is LGHNA and CDR2 is YSLEER.

The chain joins TRBV6-1 to TRBJ2-7, with TRBD1 matching over 8 bases. With 3 bases clipped from V and 10 bases from J, the junction kept 11 bases outside the gene matches. The CDR3 contains 14 residues. Germline lookup yields CDR1 MNHNS and CDR2 SASEGT. This CDR3 reads CASSDPGGLRQQYF. CDR3 in DNA: TGTGCCAGCAGTGATCCAGGGGGCCTACGTCAACAGTACTTC.

The sample holds a few counts of this clonotype. The chain links TRBV2 to TRBJ2-5; 13 bases align to TRBD2. The CDR3 has 16 residues. The trim removed 8 bases at V and 4 bases at J, leaving 10 bases unmatched. Germline values: CDR1 SNHLY, CDR2 FYNNEI. Here the CDR3 DNA reads TGTGCCAGCTATCGATCCGGACTAGCGGGGGCAGAGACCCAGTACTTC. Protein sequence: CASYRSGLAGAETQYF.

This clonotype was detected only a few times. The chain links TRBV28 to TRBJ1-2; D might be TRBD1 (5 bases). Germline assignment: CDR1 MDHEN and CDR2 SYDVKM. Trimming shortened V by 3 bases and J by 4 bases, and 15 bases separated the two germline ends. The CDR3 loop spans 15 amino acids. Here the CDR3 DNA reads TGTGCCAGCAGTTTCCCCCTAGGGGCAACCTATGGCTACACCTTC. The encoded protein is CASSFPLGATYGYTF.

This sequence joins TRBV18 and TRBJ1-5; D perhaps matches TRBD1 (6 bases). V was pared by 1 base and J by 4 bases, with 14 bases between. Germline assignment: CDR1 KGHSH and CDR2 LQKENI. The CDR3 is 16 amino acids. CDR3 DNA: TGTGCCAGCTCACCACGGGGGGCAGGAGGAAATCAGCCCCAGCATTTT. It translates to CASSPRGAGGNQPQHF.

This chain connects TRBV11-1 to TRBJ2-4; TRBD1 or TRBD2 may be the D gene (5 bases each). In germline, CDR1 is SGHAT, CDR2 FQDESV (reference sequence). V was pared by 7 bases and J by 13 bases, with 20 bases between. The CDR3 extends over 13 amino acids. The CDR3 sequence is CASTGTGLREQYF. The CDR3 coding sequence is TGTGCCAGCACCGGGACGGGCCTACGAGAGCAGTACTTC.

V usage is TRBV15 and J usage is TRBJ2-5, with 8 nucleotides matching TRBD1. V shed 3 bases, J shed 1 base, and the junction held 4 bases outside the gene matches. Germline V CDR1 and CDR2: LNHNV, YYDKDF (reference sequence). This CDR3 is 15 amino acids long. For the CDR3, the DNA is TGTGCCACCAGCAGGGATCAGGGGGCCCAAGAGACCCAGTACTTC. Translation: CATSRDQGAQETQYF.

A note on this clonotype: The junction does not match germline at one end; this may be a read error. The rearrangement joins TRBV27 to TRBJ2-1, with TRBD2 as a possible D gene (5 bases). This CDR3 is 13 amino acids long. Germline V gene sequence: CDR1 MNHEY, CDR2 SMNVEV (reference sequence). The CDR3 sequence is CASSLGAVNVQFF. DNA for the CDR3: TGTGCCAGCAGTTTAGGAGCGGTCAATGTGCAGTTCTTC.